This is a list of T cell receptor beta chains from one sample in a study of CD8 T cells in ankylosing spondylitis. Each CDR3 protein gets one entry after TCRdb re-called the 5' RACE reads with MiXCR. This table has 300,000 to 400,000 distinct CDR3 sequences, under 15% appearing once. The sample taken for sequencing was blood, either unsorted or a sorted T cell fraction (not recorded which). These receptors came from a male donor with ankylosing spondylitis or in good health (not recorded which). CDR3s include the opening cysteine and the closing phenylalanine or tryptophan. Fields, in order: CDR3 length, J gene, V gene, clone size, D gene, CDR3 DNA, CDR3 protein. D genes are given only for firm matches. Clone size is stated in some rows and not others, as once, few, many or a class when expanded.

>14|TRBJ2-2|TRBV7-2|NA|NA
TGTGCCAGCAGCCCAGCCGGGGGTGCCGGGGAGCTGTTTTTT
CASSPAGGAGELFF
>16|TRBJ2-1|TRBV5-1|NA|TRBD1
TGCGCCAGCAGCTATCGTAGGACAGGGGGGAGGAATGAGCAGTTCTTC
CASSYRRTGGRNEQFF
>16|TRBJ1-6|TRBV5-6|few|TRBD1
TGTGCCAGCAGCTTGAGCCCGGACAGGGAGATTTCACCCCTCCACTTT
CASSLSPDREISPLHF
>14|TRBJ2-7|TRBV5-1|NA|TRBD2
TGCGCCAGCAGCTTCGGGGACTACTCCTACGAGCAGTACTTC
CASSFGDYSYEQYF
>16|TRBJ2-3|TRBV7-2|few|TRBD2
TGTGCCAGCAGCGCGGGGGGGGACTCAAGCACAGATACGCAGTATTTT
CASSAGGDSSTDTQYF
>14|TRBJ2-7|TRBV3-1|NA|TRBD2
TGTGCCAGCAGCCAAGGGACTAGCGGCCGTGAGCAGTACTTC
CASSQGTSGREQYF
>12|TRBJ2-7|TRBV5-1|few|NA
TGCGCCAGCAGCCGGGACATGGGTGGGCAGTACTTC
CASSRDMGGQYF
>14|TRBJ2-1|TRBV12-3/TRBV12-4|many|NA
TGTGCCAGCAGTTTGGAGTATTCCTACAATGAGCAGTTCTTC
CASSLEYSYNEQFF
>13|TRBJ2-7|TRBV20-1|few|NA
TGCAGTGCTAGAGTCAGCCACTCCTACGAGCAGTACTTC
CSARVSHSYEQYF
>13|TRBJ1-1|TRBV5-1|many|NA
TGCGCCAGCAGCCCCGGACCGGACACTGAAGCTTTCTTT
CASSPGPDTEAFF
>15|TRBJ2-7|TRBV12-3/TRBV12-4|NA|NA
TGTGCCAGCAGTCCGAATTGGGGGCGGACCTACGAGCAGTACTTC
CASSPNWGRTYEQYF
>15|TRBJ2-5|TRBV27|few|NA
TGTGCCAGCAGTTATTCGGGCTCCCAGGGAGAGACCCAGTACTTC
CASSYSGSQGETQYF
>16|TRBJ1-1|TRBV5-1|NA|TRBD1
TGCGCCAGCAGCTTGGCCTGGGACAGGTCGAACACTGAAGCTTTCTTT
CASSLAWDRSNTEAFF
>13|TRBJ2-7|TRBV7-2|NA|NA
TGTGCCAGCAGCTACCCCGGCGTGGTGGAGGAGTACTTC
CASSYPGVVEEYF
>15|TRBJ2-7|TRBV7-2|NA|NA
TGTGCCAGCAGCTTAGGTTTGACTCACTCCTACGAGCAGTACTTC
CASSLGLTHSYEQYF
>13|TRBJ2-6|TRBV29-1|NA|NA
TGCAGCGTTGGTCACTCTGGGGCCAACGTCCTGACTTTC
CSVGHSGANVLTF
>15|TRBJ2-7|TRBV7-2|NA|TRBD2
TGTGCCAGCAGCTCCCAACTAGCGGGGCCCTACGAGCAGTACTTC
CASSSQLAGPYEQYF
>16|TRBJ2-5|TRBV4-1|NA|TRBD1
TGCGCCAGCAGCCAAGATTGGGACAGGGGGTCGGAGACCCAGTACTTC
CASSQDWDRGSETQYF
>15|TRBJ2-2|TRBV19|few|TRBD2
TGTGCCAGCGGGGGGGGGGCCGCGAACACCGGGGAGCTGTTTTTT
CASGGGAANTGELFF
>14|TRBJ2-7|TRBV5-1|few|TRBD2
TGCGCCAGCACCCGGGCTAGCGGGAGTAACGAGCAGTACTTC
CASTRASGSNEQYF
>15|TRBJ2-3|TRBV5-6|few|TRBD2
TGTGCCAGCAGCTACTTACTAGCGGGGGCAGATACGCAGTATTTT
CASSYLLAGADTQYF
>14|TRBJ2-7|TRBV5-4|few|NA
TGTGCCAGCAGCTACCGGTACCCACAAAACGAGCAGTACTTC
CASSYRYPQNEQYF
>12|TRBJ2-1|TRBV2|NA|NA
TGTGCCAGCAGTTACGACGGGAGTCGACAGTTCTTC
CASSYDGSRQFF
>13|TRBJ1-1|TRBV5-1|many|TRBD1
TGCGCCAGCGAAGCAGGGACAGGGACTGAAGCTTTCTTT
CASEAGTGTEAFF
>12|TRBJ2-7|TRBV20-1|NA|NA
TGCAGTGCTAGAGATTTTGAGCACGAGCAGTACTTC
CSARDFEHEQYF
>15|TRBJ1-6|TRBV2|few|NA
TGTGCCAGCAGTGAAGTGTCTGGCTATAATTCACCCCTCCACTTT
CASSEVSGYNSPLHF
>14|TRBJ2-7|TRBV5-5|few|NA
TGTGCCAGCAGCTTGGGAGGGAAAGGCTACGAGCAGTACTTC
CASSLGGKGYEQYF
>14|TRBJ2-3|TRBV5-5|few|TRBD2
TGTGCCAGCAGCTTGGTAGCGGGGATGAATACGCAGTATTTT
CASSLVAGMNTQYF
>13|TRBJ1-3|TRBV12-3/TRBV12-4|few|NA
TGTGCCAGCAGATACCTTGGGGGTAACACCATATATTTT
CASRYLGGNTIYF
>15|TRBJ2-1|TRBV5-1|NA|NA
TGCGCCAGCAGCCGTGCTCAGAGCTCCTACAATGAGCAGTTCTTC
CASSRAQSSYNEQFF
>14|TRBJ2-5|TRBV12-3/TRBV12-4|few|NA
TGTGCCAGCAGTTCCCACGAGGGTGGGGAGACCCAGTACTTC
CASSSHEGGETQYF
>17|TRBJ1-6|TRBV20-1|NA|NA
TGCAGTGCTAGAGATGTGGGCAGGGCATCCTATAATTCACCCCTCCACTTT
CSARDVGRASYNSPLHF
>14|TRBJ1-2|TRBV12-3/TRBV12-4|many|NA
TGTGCCAGCAGCTTTGGACAGTTGAACTATGGCTACACCTTC
CASSFGQLNYGYTF
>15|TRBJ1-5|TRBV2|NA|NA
TGTGCCAGCACCCCCCAGGAGGGGGGGGATCAGCCCCAGCATTTT
CASTPQEGGDQPQHF
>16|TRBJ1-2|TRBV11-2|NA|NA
TGTGCCAGCAGCTTAGGATCGGTGGAGGAAAACTATGGCTACACCTTC
CASSLGSVEENYGYTF
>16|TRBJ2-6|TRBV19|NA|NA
TGTGCCAGTAGCCCCACCCAGGGTAGGGGGGCCAACGTCCTGACTTTC
CASSPTQGRGANVLTF
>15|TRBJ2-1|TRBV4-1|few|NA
TGCGCCAGCAGCCAGCTAGAGAACTCCTACAATGAGCAGTTCTTC
CASSQLENSYNEQFF
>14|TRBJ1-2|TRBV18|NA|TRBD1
TGTGCCAGCTCACCAACGACAGGGGCCCATGGCTACACCTTC
CASSPTTGAHGYTF